Each of the 10 T cell receptor beta chains below was sequenced from the same sample in a study of cytomegalovirus exposure and HLA in healthy donors. The primer mix had 60 Vbeta and 13 Jbeta primers. The method was immunoSEQ multiplex PCR; TCRdb's version includes in-frame clones alone and lacks a portion of them. Of about 120,000 clones in the sample, 80% were seen once. Material: PBMCs. Receptors originate from a man aged 25 to 40 in good health and CMV-seropositive.

This CDR3 is CASSLFRGHEQYF. The CDR3 bases are TGTGCCAGCAGCTTATTCAGGGGCCACGAGCAGTACTTC. The chain combines TRBV7-3 with TRBJ2-7; D may be TRBD1 (6 bases). The length of the CDR3 is 13 residues. The germline V gene encodes CDR1 SGHTA and CDR2 FQGTGA. V lost 2 bases and J 5 bases, leaving 10 bases between the germline ends.

The chain joins TRBV10-3 to TRBJ2-5; maybe TRBD1 (5 bases). V was clipped by 5 bases and J by 7 bases, with 14 bases between them. CDR1 is ENHRY, CDR2 SYGVKD, per germline. This CDR3 comprises 13 residues. This CDR3 is CAISPQATGTQYF. The CDR3 nucleotides read TGTGCCATCAGTCCACAGGCCACCGGGACCCAGTACTTC.

The chain employs TRBV4-1 and TRBJ2-6; D is unclear. Germline V CDR1 and CDR2: MGHRA, YSYEKL. Trimming removed 4 bases at V and 4 bases at J, with 11 bases between. This CDR3 is built from 15 residues. As DNA, the CDR3 is TGCGCCAGCAGCCCAACCCCGCAGGGGGCCAACGTCCTGACTTTC. It translates to CASSPTPQGANVLTF.

This clone has just a few counts. The CDR3 DNA reads TGCGCCAGCAGCCAAGCTGACAGGGGAGGTTTGCCCCAGCATTTT. Protein product: CASSQADRGGLPQHF. The rearrangement uses TRBV4-1 and TRBJ1-5, with 8 bases that match TRBD1. The V gene end was trimmed by 1 base and the J gene end by 9 bases; junction bases not matched to a gene: 8. This CDR3 comprises 15 residues. CDR1 and CDR2 (germline): MGHRA, YSYEKL.

This clone appeared a few times. The CDR3 coding sequence is TGCAGCGTTGATGAGGGGGCGTACAATGAGCAGTTCTTC. It specifies CSVDEGAYNEQFF. V is TRBV29-1 and J is TRBJ2-1; 7 bases agree with TRBD1. Losses at the gene ends were 3 bases for V and 4 bases for J; bases not matched to a gene: 3. The CDR3 length is 13 residues. From germline, CDR1 is SQVTM and CDR2 ANQGSEA.

The gene calls are TRBV19 and TRBJ1-1; 8 bases match TRBD1. J gave up 1 base and V 3 bases, and 10 bases lay outside the gene matches. Looked up from germline, CDR1 is LNHDA and CDR2 is SQIVND (reference sequence). This CDR3 region has 17 residues. The CDR3 is CASSIARTGLENTEAFF. CDR3 nucleotide sequence: TGTGCCAGTAGTATTGCCCGGACAGGGCTTGAGAACACTGAAGCTTTCTTT.

The genes are TRBV27 and TRBJ2-3, with TRBD2 matching over 8 bases. Germline values: CDR1 MNHEY, CDR2 SMNVEV (reference sequence). CDR3 length equals 15 residues. After removal of 6 bases from V and 7 bases from J, the junction contained 12 bases not matched to a gene. The CDR3 DNA reads TGTGCCAGCAGCCCCCGGCCGGGGGGGCCAAATACGCAGTATTTT. It encodes CASSPRPGGPNTQYF.

The gene calls are TRBV5-8 and TRBJ1-4; D possibly corresponds to TRBD1 (5 bases). The CDR3 has 15 residues. With 1 base removed from V and 8 bases from J, the gap between germline ends came to 15 bases. Germline CDR1 SGHTS, CDR2 YDEGEE. The CDR3 reads CASSLWSGKGEKLFF. The CDR3 DNA reads as TGTGCCAGCAGCTTGTGGTCCGGAAAGGGGGAAAAACTGTTTTTT. The full variable domain, its missing parts supplied by reference TRBV5-8 and TRBJ1-4, is EAGVTQSPTHLIKTRGQQATLRCSPISGHTSVYWYQQALGLGLQFLLWYDEGEERNRGNFPPRFSGRQFPNYSSELNVNALELEDSALYLCASSLWSGKGEKLFFGSGTQLSVL.

The chain carries TRBV4-1 and TRBJ2-3; 11 nucleotides line up with TRBD2. Losses at the gene ends were 7 bases for V and 1 base for J; bases not matched to a gene: 4. CDR1 and CDR2 from the germline V gene are MGHRA and YSYEKL. CDR3 size: 15 residues. For the CDR3, the DNA is TGCGCCAGCACTCTAGCGGGGGGCCGCACAGATACGCAGTATTTT. This gives the protein CASTLAGGRTDTQYF.

The gene calls are TRBV6-5 and TRBJ1-6; possibly TRBD1 for D (5 bases). This CDR3 is built from 15 residues. Germline V gene lookup returns CDR1 MNHEY and CDR2 SVGAGI. With 8 bases removed from V and 10 bases from J, the gap between germline ends came to 21 bases. The CDR3 region is CASGDSQGGRSPLHF. The CDR3 region has the DNA TGTGCCAGCGGAGATTCCCAGGGTGGGCGGTCACCCCTCCACTTT.